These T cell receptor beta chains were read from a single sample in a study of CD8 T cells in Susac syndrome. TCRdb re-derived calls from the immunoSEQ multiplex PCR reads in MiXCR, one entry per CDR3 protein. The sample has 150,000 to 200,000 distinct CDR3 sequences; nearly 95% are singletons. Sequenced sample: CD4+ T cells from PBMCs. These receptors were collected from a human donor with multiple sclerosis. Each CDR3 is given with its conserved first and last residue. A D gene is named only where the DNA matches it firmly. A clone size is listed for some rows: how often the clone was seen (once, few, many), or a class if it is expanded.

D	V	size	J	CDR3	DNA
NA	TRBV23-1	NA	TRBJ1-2	CASSQPGREGNYGYTF	TGCGCCAGCAGTCAACCGGGCCGAGAAGGGAACTATGGCTACACCTTC
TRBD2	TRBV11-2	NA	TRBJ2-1	CASSYPSGGGEQFF	TGTGCCAGCAGCTACCCTAGCGGCGGCGGGGAGCAGTTCTTC
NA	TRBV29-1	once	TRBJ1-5	CSVRSRGDNQPQHF	TGCAGCGTTAGGTCCAGGGGTGACAATCAGCCCCAGCATTTT
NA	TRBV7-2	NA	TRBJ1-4	CASSFQGGEKLFF	TGTGCCAGCAGCTTTCAGGGCGGGGAAAAACTGTTTTTT
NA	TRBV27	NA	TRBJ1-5	CATGDGRRPQHF	TGTGCCACCGGGGACGGACGCAGACCCCAGCATTTT
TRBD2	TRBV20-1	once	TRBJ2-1	CSARRARQRGPYNEQFF	TGCAGTGCTAGGAGAGCCCGCCAGCGGGGGCCCTACAATGAGCAGTTCTTC
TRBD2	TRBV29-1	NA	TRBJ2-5	CSVEDQTSGGLPGETQYF	TGCAGCGTTGAAGATCAGACTAGCGGGGGCTTACCGGGGGAGACCCAGTACTTC
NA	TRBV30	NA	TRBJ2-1	CAWSLGPVYNEQFF	TGTGCCTGGAGTCTTGGACCCGTTTACAATGAGCAGTTCTTC
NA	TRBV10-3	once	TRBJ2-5	CAISPGNIETQYF	TGTGCCATCAGTCCCGGGAATATCGAGACCCAGTACTTC
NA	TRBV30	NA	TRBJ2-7	CAWSGSKQYF	TGTGCCTGGAGTGGCTCAAAGCAGTACTTC
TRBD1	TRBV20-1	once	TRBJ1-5	CSAHRGELDQPQHF	TGCAGTGCTCACAGGGGAGAATTAGATCAGCCCCAGCATTTT
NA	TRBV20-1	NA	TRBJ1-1	CRADGRNTEAFF	TGCAGGGCTGACGGGAGGAACACTGAAGCTTTCTTT
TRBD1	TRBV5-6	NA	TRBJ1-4	CASSLRQGLNEKLFF	TGTGCCAGCAGCCTCCGACAGGGCCTTAATGAAAAACTGTTTTTT
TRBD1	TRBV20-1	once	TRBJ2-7	CSAKKPTGSYEQYF	TGCAGTGCTAAAAAACCGACAGGGTCCTACGAGCAGTACTTC
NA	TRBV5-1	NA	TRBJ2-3	CASSLAVRGSTDTQYF	TGCGCCAGCAGCTTGGCCGTTCGGGGAAGCACAGATACGCAGTATTTT
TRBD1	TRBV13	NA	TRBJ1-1	CASSYYRGPGTEAFF	TGTGCCAGCAGCTACTACAGGGGTCCGGGGACTGAAGCTTTCTTT
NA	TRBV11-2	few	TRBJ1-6	CASSFNNSPLHF	TGTGCCAGCAGCTTTAACAATTCACCCCTCCACTTT
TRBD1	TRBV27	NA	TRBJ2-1	CASSLSTGAREQFF	TGTGCCAGCAGTTTATCGACAGGGGCGCGTGAGCAGTTCTTC
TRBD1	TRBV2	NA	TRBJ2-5	CASSRTGVSDQYF	TGTGCCAGCAGTAGGACAGGGGTGAGCGACCAGTACTTC
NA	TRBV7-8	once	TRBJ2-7	CASSSNTLSYEQYF	TGTGCCAGCAGCTCCAATACGTTATCCTACGAGCAGTACTTC
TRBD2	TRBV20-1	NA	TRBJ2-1	CSARGALAGVGEQFF	TGCAGTGCTAGAGGAGCGCTAGCGGGAGTAGGGGAGCAGTTCTTC
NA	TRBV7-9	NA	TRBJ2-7	CASSPPRVEQYF	TGTGCCAGCAGCCCACCTAGAGTCGAGCAGTACTTC
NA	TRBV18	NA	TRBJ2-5	CASSPPLKETQYF	TGTGCCAGCTCACCACCGCTCAAAGAGACCCAGTACTTC
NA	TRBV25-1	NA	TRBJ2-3	CASSLRGTQYF	TGTGCCAGCAGCCTTAGGGGTACGCAGTATTTT
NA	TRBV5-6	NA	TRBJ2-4	CASSPRQGNIQYF	TGTGCCAGCAGCCCCCGGCAGGGAAACATTCAGTACTTC
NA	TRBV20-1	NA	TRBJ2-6	CSATSAAGANVLTF	TGCAGTGCTACAAGCGCGGCTGGGGCCAACGTCCTGACTTTC
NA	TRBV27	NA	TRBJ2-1	CASSLSRLVYNEQFF	TGTGCCAGCAGTTTATCGAGACTAGTTTACAATGAGCAGTTCTTC
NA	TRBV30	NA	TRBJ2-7	CAWSVGFSYEQYF	TGTGCCTGGAGTGTAGGTTTTTCCTACGAGCAGTACTTC
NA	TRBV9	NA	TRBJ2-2	CASSTRKGGSGELFF	TGTGCCAGCAGCACACGGAAGGGTGGTAGCGGGGAGCTGTTTTTT
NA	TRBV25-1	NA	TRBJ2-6	CASSEWRALNGANVLTF	TGTGCCAGCAGTGAATGGAGAGCGCTCAATGGGGCCAACGTCCTGACTTTC
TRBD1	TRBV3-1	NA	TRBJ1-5	CASSTGDHQPQHF	TGTGCCAGCAGTACAGGGGACCATCAGCCCCAGCATTTT
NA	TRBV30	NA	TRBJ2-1	CAWRRHRTAPGGNEQFF	TGTGCCTGGAGGCGCCACCGGACAGCACCCGGTGGCAATGAGCAGTTCTTC
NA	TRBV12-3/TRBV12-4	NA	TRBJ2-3	CASSWRRVLGADTQYF	TGTGCCAGCAGCTGGCGCAGGGTATTAGGGGCAGATACGCAGTATTTT
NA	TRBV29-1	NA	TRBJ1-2	CSVEEGPNYGYTF	TGCAGCGTTGAGGAGGGGCCTAACTATGGCTACACCTTC
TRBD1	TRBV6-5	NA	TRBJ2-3	CASSYPPDRGISTDTQYF	TGTGCCAGCAGTTACCCTCCGGACAGGGGCATTAGCACAGATACGCAGTATTTT
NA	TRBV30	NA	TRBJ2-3	CAWTSAIGTDTQYF	TGTGCCTGGACCTCAGCTATCGGCACAGATACGCAGTATTTT
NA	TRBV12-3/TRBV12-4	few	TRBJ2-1	CASSLMNEQFF	TGTGCCAGCAGTTTGATGAATGAGCAGTTCTTC
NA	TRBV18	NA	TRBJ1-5	CASSPFAGYDQPQHF	TGTGCCAGCTCACCATTTGCTGGGTACGATCAGCCCCAGCATTTT
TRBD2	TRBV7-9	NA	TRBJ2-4	CASSLGGLAETKNIQYF	TGTGCCAGCAGCTTAGGGGGACTAGCGGAGACCAAAAACATTCAGTACTTC
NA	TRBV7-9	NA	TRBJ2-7	CASSFGTINEQYF	TGTGCCAGCAGCTTCGGGACAATCAACGAGCAGTACTTC
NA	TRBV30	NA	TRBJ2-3	CAWNPLGHGRADTQYF	TGTGCCTGGAACCCTCTAGGGCATGGTCGAGCAGATACGCAGTATTTT
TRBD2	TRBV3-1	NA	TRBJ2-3	CASSQEGVAGRDTQYF	TGTGCCAGCAGCCAAGAAGGTGTAGCGGGGCGGGATACGCAGTATTTT
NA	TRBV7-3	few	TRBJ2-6	CASSFSQDFSGANVLTF	TGTGCCAGCAGCTTCTCCCAGGATTTCTCTGGGGCCAACGTCCTGACTTTC
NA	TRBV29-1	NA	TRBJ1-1	CSVADHSRQAFF	TGCAGCGTGGCCGACCATAGCAGACAAGCTTTCTTT
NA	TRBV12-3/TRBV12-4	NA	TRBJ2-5	CASSWTLGTQYF	TGTGCCAGCAGTTGGACCCTCGGGACCCAGTACTTC
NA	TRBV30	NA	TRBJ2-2	CAWTGSNTGELFF	TGTGCCTGGACCGGCTCGAACACCGGGGAGCTGTTTTTT
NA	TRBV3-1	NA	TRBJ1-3	CASSRKGNSGNTIYF	TGTGCCAGCAGCCGGAAAGGGAATTCTGGAAACACCATATATTTT
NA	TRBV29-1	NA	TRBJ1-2	CSAIEGGSYGYTF	TGCAGCGCCATCGAGGGGGGCTCCTATGGCTACACCTTC
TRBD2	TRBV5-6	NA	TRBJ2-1	CASSLVAGGPGEQFF	TGTGCCAGCAGCTTGGTGGCGGGAGGCCCTGGTGAGCAGTTCTTC
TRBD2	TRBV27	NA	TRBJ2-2	CASSLVAGGIATGELFF	TGTGCCAGCAGTTTGGTAGCGGGGGGGATTGCCACCGGGGAGCTGTTTTTT
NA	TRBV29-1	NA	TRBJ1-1	CSVEGYPNTEAFF	TGCAGCGTTGAAGGTTACCCGAACACTGAAGCTTTCTTT
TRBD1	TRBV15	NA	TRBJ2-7	CATSRDSGTGGLYEQYF	TGTGCCACCAGCAGAGACTCCGGGACAGGGGGCCTTTACGAGCAGTACTTC
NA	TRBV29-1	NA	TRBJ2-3	CSVEGRWTDTQYF	TGCAGCGTTGAGGGCAGGTGGACAGATACGCAGTATTTT
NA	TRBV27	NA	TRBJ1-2	CASSSDSYYGYTF	TGTGCCAGCAGTTCGGACAGCTACTATGGCTACACCTTC